The clone carrying this TCR beta chain appeared a single time. The antigen is unknown. These data belong to a study of early stage breast cancer tumors. As for the study in general: Most of the 16 invasive tumors were ER+, PR+ and HER2-. Findings and limits, study-wide: Blood repertoires resembled normal breast more than tumor.

Clones were read by immunoSEQ multiplex PCR, and TCRdb kept only the in-frame ones, dropping some. The table has approximately 20,000 clones, about 70% seen once; the top ten hold around 30%. Trimming cost V 6 bases and J 7 bases; bases outside gene matches: 6. The CDR3 spans 14 residues. The germline V gene has CDR1 ENHRY and CDR2 SYGVKD. This chain joins TRBV10-3 and TRBJ2-1, with 10 bases that match TRBD1. The clonotype originates from a person aged 55 to 70 with breast cancer. Sequencing was done on a sample of blood. Written as DNA, the CDR3 is TGTGCCATCAGCCAAGGACAGGGGGTAAATGAGCAGTTCTTC. It is translated as CAISQGQGVNEQFF.